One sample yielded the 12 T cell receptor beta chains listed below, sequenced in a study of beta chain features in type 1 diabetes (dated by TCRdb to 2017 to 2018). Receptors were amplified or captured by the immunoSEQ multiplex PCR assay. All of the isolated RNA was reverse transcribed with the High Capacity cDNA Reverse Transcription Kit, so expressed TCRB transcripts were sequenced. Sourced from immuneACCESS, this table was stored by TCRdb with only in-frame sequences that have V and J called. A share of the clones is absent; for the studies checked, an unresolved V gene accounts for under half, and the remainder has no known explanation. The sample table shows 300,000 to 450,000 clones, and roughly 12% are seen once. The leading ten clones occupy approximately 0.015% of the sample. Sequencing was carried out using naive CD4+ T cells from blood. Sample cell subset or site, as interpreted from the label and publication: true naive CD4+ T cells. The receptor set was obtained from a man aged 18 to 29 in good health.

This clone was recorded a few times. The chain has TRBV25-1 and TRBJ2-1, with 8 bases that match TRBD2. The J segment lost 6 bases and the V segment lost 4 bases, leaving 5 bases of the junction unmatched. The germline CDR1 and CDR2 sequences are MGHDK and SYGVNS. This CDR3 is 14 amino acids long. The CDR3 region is CASSVIAGSNEQFF. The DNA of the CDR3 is TGTGCCAGCAGTGTAATAGCGGGGAGCAATGAGCAGTTCTTC.

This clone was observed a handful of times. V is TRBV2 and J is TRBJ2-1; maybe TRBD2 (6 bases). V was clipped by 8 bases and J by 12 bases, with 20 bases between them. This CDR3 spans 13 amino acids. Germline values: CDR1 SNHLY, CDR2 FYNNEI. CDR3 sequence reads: CASSSPGGELQFF. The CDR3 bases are TGTGCCAGCTCCTCGCCCGGCGGGGAGTTGCAGTTCTTC. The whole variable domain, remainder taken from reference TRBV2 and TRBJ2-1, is EPEVTQTPSHQVTQMGQEVILRCVPISNHLYFYWYRQILGQKVEFLVSFYNNEISEKSEIFDDQFSVERPDGSNFTLKIRSTKLEDSAMYFCASSSPGGELQFFGPGTRLTVL.

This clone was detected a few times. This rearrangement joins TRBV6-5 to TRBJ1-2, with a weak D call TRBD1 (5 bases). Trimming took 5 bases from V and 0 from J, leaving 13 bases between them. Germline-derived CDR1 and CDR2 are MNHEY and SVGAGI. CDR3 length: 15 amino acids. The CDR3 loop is CASSLQAKANYGYTF. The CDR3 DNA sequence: TGTGCCAGCAGTCTACAGGCCAAAGCTAACTATGGCTACACCTTC.

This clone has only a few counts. CDR3 residues: CASSSSWRGGVEQYF. The CDR3 nucleotides are TGTGCCAGCAGTTCCTCCTGGCGGGGGGGCGTCGAGCAGTACTTC. The V call is TRBV28, the J call TRBJ2-7; TRBD2 agrees at 9 bases. Germline CDR1 reads MDHEN; CDR2 reads SYDVKM. The CDR3 runs 15 residues. V trimming: 4 bases; J trimming: 6 bases; junction bases outside the gene matches: 10.

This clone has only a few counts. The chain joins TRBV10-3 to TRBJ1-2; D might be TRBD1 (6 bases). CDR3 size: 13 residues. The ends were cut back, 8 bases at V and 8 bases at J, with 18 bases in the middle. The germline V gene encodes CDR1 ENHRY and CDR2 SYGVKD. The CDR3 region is CAISGAGVEGYTF. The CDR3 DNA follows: TGTGCCATCTCTGGGGCAGGGGTCGAAGGCTACACCTTC.

In nucleotides, the CDR3 is TGTGCCAGCAGCCCAGGGACTAGCGGAAGTAACACCGGGGAGCTGTTTTTT. Translation gives CASSPGTSGSNTGELFF. The chain joins TRBV9 to TRBJ2-2; 11 bases fit TRBD2. Looked up from germline, CDR1 is SGDLS and CDR2 is YYNGEE. J lost 2 bases, V lost 4 bases, and 7 bases had no gene match. The CDR3 is made up of 17 amino acids.

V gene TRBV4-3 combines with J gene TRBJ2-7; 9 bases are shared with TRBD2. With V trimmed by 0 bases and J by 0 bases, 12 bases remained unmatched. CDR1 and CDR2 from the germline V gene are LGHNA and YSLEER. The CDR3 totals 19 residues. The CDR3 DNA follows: TGCGCCAGCAGCCAAGAACGGGCGGGGGGGCTAAAAAGCTCCTACGAGCAGTACTTC. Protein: CASSQERAGGLKSSYEQYF.

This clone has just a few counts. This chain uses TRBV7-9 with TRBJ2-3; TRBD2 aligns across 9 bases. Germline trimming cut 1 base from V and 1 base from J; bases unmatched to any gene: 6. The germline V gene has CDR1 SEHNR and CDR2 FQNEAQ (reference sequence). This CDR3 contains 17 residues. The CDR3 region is CASSLVLAGDGTDTQYF. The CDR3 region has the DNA TGTGCCAGCAGCTTAGTCTTAGCGGGGGACGGCACAGATACGCAGTATTTT. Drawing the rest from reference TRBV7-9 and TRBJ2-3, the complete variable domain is DTGVSQNPRHKITKRGQNVTFRCDPISEHNRLYWYRQTLGQGPEFLTYFQNEAQLEKSRLLSDRFSAERPKGSFSTLEIQRTEQGDSAMYLCASSLVLAGDGTDTQYFGPGTRLTVL.

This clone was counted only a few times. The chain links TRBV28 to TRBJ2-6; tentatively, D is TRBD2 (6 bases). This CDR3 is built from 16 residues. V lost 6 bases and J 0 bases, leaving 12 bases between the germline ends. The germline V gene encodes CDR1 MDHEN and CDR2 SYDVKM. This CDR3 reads CASRGGGSSGANVLTF. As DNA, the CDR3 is TGTGCCAGCAGGGGCGGAGGGTCCTCTGGGGCCAACGTCCTGACTTTC.

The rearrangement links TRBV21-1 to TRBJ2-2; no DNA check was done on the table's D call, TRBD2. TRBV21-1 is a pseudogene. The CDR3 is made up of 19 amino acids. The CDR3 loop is CASSGRLAGPRRNTGELFF. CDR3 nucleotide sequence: TGTGCCAGCAGCGGTCGACTAGCGGGCCCTCGCAGGAACACCGGGGAGCTGTTTTTT.

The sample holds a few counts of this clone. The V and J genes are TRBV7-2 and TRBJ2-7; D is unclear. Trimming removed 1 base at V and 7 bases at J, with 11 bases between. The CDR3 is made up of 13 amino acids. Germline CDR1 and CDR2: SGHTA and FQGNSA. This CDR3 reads CASSLGEAREQYF. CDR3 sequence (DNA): TGTGCCAGCAGCTTAGGAGAGGCTAGAGAGCAGTACTTC.

The CDR3 loop is CASRRQGETEAFF. The CDR3 nucleotides are TGTGCCAGCAGAAGACAGGGGGAGACTGAAGCTTTCTTT. V and J are TRBV28 and TRBJ1-1, with 9 bases aligning to TRBD1. J gave up 5 bases and V 6 bases, and 4 bases lay outside the gene matches. CDR3 size: 13 residues. Germline CDR1 is MDHEN and CDR2 is SYDVKM.